This entry describes one T cell receptor (beta chain). What it binds is unknown. The data stem from a study of CD8 T cells in ankylosing spondylitis. General study results and limits: Clones tied to disease were said to be significantly enriched in matched ankylosing spondylitis synovial fluid. A CD8+ phenotype characterized the disease-linked clones, which were relatively rare in peripheral blood. The study identified a TCR beta motif of roughly eight highly homologous variants that appeared characteristic of ankylosing spondylitis blood.

Generation of TCR beta libraries employed quantitative 5'-RACE incorporating molecular barcodes. MiXCR, run by TCRdb on the 5' RACE reads, gives a single entry per CDR3 protein. The table lists around 770,000 distinct CDR3 sequences, about 20% of them singletons. Input material: blood, either unsorted or a sorted T cell fraction (not recorded which). The TCR originated in a male donor with ankylosing spondylitis.

The CDR3 loop is CATSKGGPRGVDTQYF. The DNA of the CDR3 is TGTGCCACCAGCAAAGGAGGGCCGCGGGGGGTTGATACGCAGTATTTT. V is TRBV15 and J is TRBJ2-3, with TRBD2 identical over 8 bases. Germline lookup yields CDR1 LNHNV and CDR2 YYDKDF (reference sequence). CDR3 size: 16 residues. V was pared by 4 bases and J by 6 bases, with 12 bases of the junction left unmatched.